The clone carrying this TCR beta chain turned up a few times. These data originate in a study of CD8 T cells in ankylosing spondylitis. This CDR3 comprises 14 residues. V was clipped by 5 bases and J by 0 bases; unmatched bases: 4. Germline CDR1 LGHDT, CDR2 YNNKEL (reference sequence). TCRdb used MiXCR to reprocess the 5' RACE reads, holding one entry per CDR3 protein. Here the sample spans under 300,000 distinct CDR3 sequences, roughly 10% being singletons. The sample taken for sequencing was blood, either unsorted or a sorted T cell fraction (not recorded which). The origin of this receptor is a male donor with ankylosing spondylitis or in good health (not recorded which). J is TRBJ2-7 and V is TRBV3-1, with 7 bases aligning to TRBD2. The CDR3 reads CASSGGRDSYEQYF. The CDR3 DNA sequence: TGTGCCAGCAGCGGAGGGAGGGACTCCTACGAGCAGTACTTC.